Presented here are 21 T cell receptor beta chains from one specimen sequenced in a study of cytomegalovirus exposure and HLA in healthy donors (dated by TCRdb to 2016 to 2017). Libraries were constructed by the immunoSEQ multiplex PCR assay. As stored in TCRdb, this immuneACCESS dataset retains in-frame rearrangements with V and J assigned. A fraction of the clones does not appear; measured against another copy, unresolved V genes explain less than half of the discrepancy, and the remainder lacks a known reason. This sample has about 360,000 clones in its table, and just over 85% of those were observed once. The top ten constitute 0.8% to 0.85% of the sample. The sequenced sample consisted of PBMCs. The receptors were sampled from a woman between 18 and 30 years old in good health and CMV-seronegative.

V gene TRBV15 combines with J gene TRBJ1-2, with 7 bases lining up with TRBD1. CDR1 and CDR2 from the germline V gene are LNHNV and YYDKDF (reference sequence). With V trimmed by 0 bases and J by 7 bases, 8 bases remained unmatched. The CDR3 spans 15 residues. The CDR3 loop reads CATSRDLTGWRGYTF. CDR3 DNA sequence: TGTGCCACCAGCAGAGATCTGACAGGGTGGCGTGGCTACACCTTC. The variable domain in full, with the rest retrieved from reference TRBV15 and TRBJ1-2, is DAMVIQNPRYQVTQFGKPVTLSCSQTLNHNVMYWYQQKSSQAPKLLFHYYDKDFNNEADTPDNFQSRRPNTSFCFLDIRSPGLGDTAMYLCATSRDLTGWRGYTFGSGTRLTVV.

The chain is built from TRBV5-1 and TRBJ1-1, with 8 positions matching TRBD1. The CDR3 consists of 15 residues. The V gene end was trimmed by 4 bases and the J gene end by 3 bases; junction bases not matched to a gene: 8. Germline CDR1 SGHRS, CDR2 YFSETQ. The CDR3 region is CASSPQGGRDTEAFF. The CDR3 DNA is TGCGCCAGCAGCCCACAGGGGGGTAGGGACACTGAAGCTTTCTTT.

The rearrangement joins TRBV6-5 to TRBJ2-1, with D maybe TRBD2 (6 bases). V lost 4 bases and J 4 bases, leaving 14 bases between the germline ends. Germline assignment: CDR1 MNHEY and CDR2 SVGAGI. The CDR3 is made up of 15 amino acids. The CDR3 bases are TGTGCCAGCAGTTCCTGGGCTAGCGAGTACAATGAGCAGTTCTTC. It translates to CASSSWASEYNEQFF.

The chain employs TRBV27 and TRBJ2-5, with 7 bases that match TRBD2. Germline V CDR1 and CDR2: MNHEY, SMNVEV (reference sequence). V trimming: 3 bases; J trimming: 7 bases; junction bases outside the gene matches: 8. This CDR3 region has 14 residues. In DNA form, the CDR3 reads TGTGCCAGCAGTTTTTCTCGGAAGCGGGGGACCCAGTACTTC. Translation: CASSFSRKRGTQYF.

This chain joins TRBV4-1 and TRBJ2-3, with TRBD1 matching over 9 bases. The ends lost 4 bases at V and 2 bases at J; junction bases unmatched: 4. The CDR3 covers 15 residues. Germline-derived CDR1 and CDR2 are MGHRA and YSYEKL. The CDR3 DNA follows: TGCGCCAGCAGCCCCCGGACAGGGGCCACAGATACGCAGTATTTT. Its protein product is CASSPRTGATDTQYF.

The chain joins TRBV14 to TRBJ2-7, with D unclear. The CDR3 consists of 13 residues. The ends were cut back, 4 bases at V and 4 bases at J, with 11 bases in the middle. Germline assignment: CDR1 SGHDN and CDR2 FVKESK. In nucleotides, the CDR3 is TGTGCCAGCAGCCCAAATTTGCGGTACGAGCAGTACTTC. Translating gives CASSPNLRYEQYF.

The V gene is TRBV11-2, the J gene TRBJ2-7; 12 nucleotides match TRBD2. CDR3 length: 16 residues. Germline assignment: CDR1 SGHAT and CDR2 FQNNGV. V lost 1 base, J lost 4 bases, and 5 bases stayed unmatched. CDR3: CASSLVGTSGWYEQYF. Here the CDR3 DNA reads TGTGCCAGCAGCTTAGTAGGGACTAGCGGGTGGTACGAGCAGTACTTC.

This clone has only a few counts. The DNA for the CDR3 is TGCGCCAGCAGCGCCGGACAGGCCAATGAAAAACTGTTTTTT. Translation gives CASSAGQANEKLFF. This chain connects TRBV5-1 to TRBJ1-4, with TRBD1 matching 7 bases. V dropped 4 bases and J dropped 5; count of bases not matched to a gene: 5. This CDR3 is 14 amino acids long. Per germline, CDR1 SGHRS and CDR2 YFSETQ. Full variable domain (remainder filled in from reference TRBV5-1 and TRBJ1-4): KAGVTQTPRYLIKTRGQQVTLSCSPISGHRSVSWYQQTPGQGLQFLFEYFSETQRNKGNFPGRFSGRQFSNSRSEMNVSTLELGDSALYLCASSAGQANEKLFFGSGTQLSVL.

The CDR3 here is CASSPLTGVDRTYEQYF. The CDR3 bases are TGTGCCAGCAGTCCTTTGACAGGGGTGGATCGGACCTACGAGCAGTACTTC. The rearrangement joins TRBV28 to TRBJ2-7, with 8 bases fitting TRBD1. There are 17 residues in the CDR3. Germline CDR1 is MDHEN and CDR2 is SYDVKM. V shed 5 bases and J 2 bases; nucleotides not matched to a gene: 14.

This rearrangement joins TRBV13 to TRBJ1-1, with D possibly TRBD1 on 6 matching bases. With 5 bases removed from V and 5 bases from J, the gap between germline ends came to 18 bases. The CDR3 loop spans 15 amino acids. CDR1 is PRHDT, CDR2 FYEKMQ, per germline (reference sequence). CDR3 nucleotides: TGTGCCAGCAGCGCCACAGGGTTGTTGAGGACTGAAGCTTTCTTT. Translating it yields CASSATGLLRTEAFF.

This sequence joins TRBV19 and TRBJ2-7; 7 bases map to TRBD1. The CDR3 contains 16 residues. Germline-derived CDR1 and CDR2 are LNHDA and SQIVND (reference sequence). V gave up 3 bases and J gave up 1 base; unmatched junction bases: 9. The chain's CDR3 is CASSMIFRDRSYEQYF. In DNA form, the CDR3 reads TGTGCCAGTAGTATGATATTCCGGGACAGATCCTACGAGCAGTACTTC.

This clone was counted between two and nine times. J is TRBJ1-3 and V is TRBV9; D ambiguous. CDR3 length: 14 residues. Germline lookup yields CDR1 SGDLS and CDR2 YYNGEE. V gave up 0 bases and J gave up 7 bases, with 11 bases separating them. The DNA for the CDR3 is TGTGCCAGCAGCGTAGGTGGCGGCGGGAACACCATATATTTT. The encoded protein is CASSVGGGGNTIYF.

The chain links TRBV2 to TRBJ2-1; D gene uncertain. The CDR3 has 12 residues. Germline V gene lookup returns CDR1 SNHLY and CDR2 FYNNEI. V was shortened by 8 bases and J by 0 bases, with 5 bases between the two germline ends. CDR3 DNA: TGTGCCAGCTGTAGCTCCTACAATGAGCAGTTCTTC. It specifies CASCSSYNEQFF.

J is TRBJ2-5 and V is TRBV6-1; 10 nucleotides align to TRBD2. V shed 2 bases and J 5 bases; nucleotides not matched to a gene: 5. In germline, CDR1 is MNHNS, CDR2 SASEGT. This CDR3 is 15 amino acids long. CDR3 loop: CASSELAGGRETQYF. DNA for the CDR3: TGTGCCAGCAGTGAATTAGCGGGGGGCAGGGAGACCCAGTACTTC.

The V gene is TRBV18, the J gene TRBJ2-3; 15 bases align to TRBD2. The CDR3 is made up of 19 amino acids. CDR1 is KGHSH and CDR2 is LQKENI in the germline V gene. After removal of 5 bases from V and 2 bases from J, the junction contained 11 bases not matched to a gene. The CDR3 region is CASSTGPGLAGGSTDTQYF. CDR3 in DNA: TGTGCCAGCTCAACTGGTCCGGGACTAGCGGGAGGATCCACAGATACGCAGTATTTT.

This sequence joins TRBV29-1 and TRBJ2-1, with TRBD2 identical over 11 bases. V lost 0 bases, J lost 9 bases, and 10 bases stayed unmatched. This CDR3 region has 16 residues. The V gene's germline CDR1 is SQVTM and CDR2 ANQGSEA. CDR3 bases: TGCAGCGTTGAAGATATCGGTAGCGGGGGGGCGATTGAGCAGTTCTTC. This sequence encodes CSVEDIGSGGAIEQFF.

This clone has a handful of counts. The chain carries TRBV15 and TRBJ1-5; TRBD1 is a possible D gene (5 bases). This CDR3 region has 15 residues. Trimming took 5 bases from V and 1 from J, leaving 12 bases between them. Germline V gives CDR1 LNHNV, CDR2 YYDKDF (reference sequence). The CDR3 protein is CATSEQVESNQPQHF. CDR3 DNA: TGTGCCACCAGCGAACAGGTCGAAAGCAATCAGCCCCAGCATTTT.

The rearrangement joins TRBV19 to TRBJ2-3; TRBD2 agrees at 10 bases. This CDR3 region has 16 residues. CDR1 is LNHDA and CDR2 is SQIVND in the germline V gene (reference sequence). Trimming removed 4 bases from V and 5 bases from J; junction bases left unmatched: 9. The CDR3 loop is CASSTDSGGARDTQYF. DNA for the CDR3: TGTGCCAGTAGTACCGACAGCGGGGGGGCAAGAGATACGCAGTATTTT.

The chain has TRBV19 and TRBJ1-1; TRBD1 is a possible D gene (6 bases). CDR3 length equals 19 residues. Germline CDR1 reads LNHDA; CDR2 reads SQIVND (reference sequence). V was pared by 3 bases and J by 6 bases, with 29 bases between. The CDR3 region is CASSIKGVGAYGINAEAFF. The CDR3 DNA reads TGTGCCAGTAGTATCAAGGGGGTTGGGGCGTACGGAATAAACGCTGAAGCTTTCTTT.

The CDR3 sequence is CAWSVLQGEQYF. The CDR3 coding sequence is TGTGCCTGGAGTGTACTCCAGGGCGAGCAGTACTTC. The chain recombines TRBV30 with TRBJ2-7; maybe TRBD1 (5 bases). This CDR3 has 12 amino acids. CDR1 and CDR2 from the germline V gene are GTSNPN and SVGIG (reference sequence). The V end was cut by 0 bases, the J end by 6 bases, with 9 bases between.

This clone came up once. The chain uses TRBV29-1 and TRBJ2-7; the D gene is possibly TRBD2 (6 bases). CDR1 is SQVTM, CDR2 ANQGSEA, per germline. Trimming shortened V by 3 bases and J by 6 bases, and 6 bases separated the two germline ends. This CDR3 region has 10 residues. As DNA, the CDR3 is TGCAGCGTTGACGGGGGCGAGCAGTACTTC. Its protein is CSVDGGEQYF.